This T cell receptor (beta chain) was sequenced for a study of shared clonotypes between healthy human individuals. This CDR3 comprises 13 residues. Germline V CDR1 and CDR2: WSHSY, SAAADI. Trimming took off 4 bases at V and 0 bases at J, with 7 bases between the two ends. Assay: immunoSEQ multiplex PCR; the TCRdb copy retains only in-frame clones and omits some. The sample lists about 2.2 million clones, just over 90% occurring once. As to this clone: The antigen is unknown.

Naive CD8 cells comprised CD45RO-negative, CCR7-positively selected cells, excluding terminally differentiated effector memory CD45RA+ cells. Study conclusions and caveats: Non-shared clonotypes had lower generation probabilities than clonotypes shared by all four sorted-subset donors. It was observed that about 5% of naive CD4 clonotypes were shared across a few donors.

This TCR derives from a man younger than 35 in good health. Some clones in this sample may be carry-over from other donors' samples. The chain uses TRBV10-2 and TRBJ2-7, with D unclear. The sequencing sample was made of naive CD8+ T cells from PBMCs. Written as DNA, the CDR3 is TGCGCCAGCAGTGGACATCTCTCCTACGAGCAGTACTTC. Protein sequence: CASSGHLSYEQYF.